The clone carrying this T cell receptor (beta chain) was detected a few times. Its specificity is unknown. These data originate in a study of CD8 T cells in ankylosing spondylitis. Study-wide results and limits: Reportedly, disease-linked clones are significantly enriched in ankylosing spondylitis patients' matched synovial fluid. As for the disease-linked clones, they showed a CD8+ phenotype and occurred at relatively low frequencies in peripheral blood.

Scientists made TCR beta libraries using quantitative 5'-RACE with molecular barcodes. TCRdb reprocessed the 5' RACE reads via MiXCR and lists one record per CDR3 protein. The data hold some 240,000 distinct CDR3 sequences, with roughly 18% observed a single time. The CDR3 is 13 amino acids. V trimming: 4 bases; J trimming: 2 bases; junction bases outside the gene matches: 3. The germline V gene encodes CDR1 SGHRS and CDR2 YFSETQ. The chain carries TRBV5-1 and TRBJ2-7; TRBD1 matches at 7 bases. This clonotype was obtained from a male donor with ankylosing spondylitis or in good health (not recorded which). The sequencing input was blood, either unsorted or a sorted T cell fraction (not recorded which). The CDR3, as DNA: TGCGCCAGCAGCCAGGGACAGACCTACGAGCAGTACTTC. It encodes CASSQGQTYEQYF.